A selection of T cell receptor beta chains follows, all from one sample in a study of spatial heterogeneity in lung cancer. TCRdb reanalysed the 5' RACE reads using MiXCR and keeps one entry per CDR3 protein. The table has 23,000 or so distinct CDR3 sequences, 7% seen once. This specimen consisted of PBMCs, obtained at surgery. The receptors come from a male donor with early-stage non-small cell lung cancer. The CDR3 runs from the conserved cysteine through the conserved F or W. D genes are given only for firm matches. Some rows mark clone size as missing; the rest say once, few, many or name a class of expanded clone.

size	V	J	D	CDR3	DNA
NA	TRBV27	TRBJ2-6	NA	CASSSSDSKNGANVLTF	TGTGCCAGCAGTTCGAGCGACAGCAAAAATGGGGCCAACGTCCTGACTTTC
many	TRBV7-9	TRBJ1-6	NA	CASSLAGDNSPLHF	TGTGCCAGCAGCTTAGCAGGGGATAATTCACCCCTCCACTTT
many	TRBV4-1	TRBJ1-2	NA	CASSHPPGGTKKYGYTF	TGCGCCAGCAGCCATCCCCCGGGAGGAACTAAGAAGTATGGCTACACCTTC
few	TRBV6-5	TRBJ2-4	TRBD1	CATNPGTGNIQYF	TGTGCCACCAACCCCGGGACAGGAAACATTCAGTACTTC
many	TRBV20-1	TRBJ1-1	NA	CSAVLTGMNTEAFF	TGCAGTGCTGTACTTACAGGGATGAACACTGAAGCTTTCTTT
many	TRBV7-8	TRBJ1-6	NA	CASSIETRGSNSPLHF	TGTGCCAGCAGCATAGAGACAAGGGGAAGTAATTCACCCCTCCACTTT
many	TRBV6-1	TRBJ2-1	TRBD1	CASSAGTGVNEQFF	TGTGCCAGCAGTGCCGGGACAGGGGTAAATGAGCAGTTCTTC
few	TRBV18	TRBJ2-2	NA	CASSLAGNTGELFF	TGTGCCAGCTCTCTGGCGGGAAACACCGGGGAGCTGTTTTTT
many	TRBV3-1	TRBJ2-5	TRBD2	CASSQEGTSGLSQETQYF	TGTGCCAGCAGCCAAGAGGGGACTAGCGGCCTGTCTCAAGAGACCCAGTACTTC
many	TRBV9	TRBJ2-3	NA	CASSVGSSNTQYF	TGTGCCAGCAGCGTAGGGAGTTCAAATACGCAGTATTTT
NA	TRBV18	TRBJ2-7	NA	CASSPRTTGPGYEQYF	TGTGCCAGCTCACCAAGAACTACCGGGCCGGGCTACGAGCAGTACTTC
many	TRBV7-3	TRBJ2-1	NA	CASSMTAYNEQFF	TGTGCCAGCAGTATGACAGCCTACAATGAGCAGTTCTTC
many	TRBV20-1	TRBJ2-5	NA	CSAEVLGEETQYF	TGCAGTGCGGAAGTTCTAGGGGAAGAGACCCAGTACTTC
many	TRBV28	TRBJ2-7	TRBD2	CASSFLGLAGGFEQYF	TGTGCCAGCAGTTTCCTCGGACTAGCGGGAGGTTTTGAGCAGTACTTC
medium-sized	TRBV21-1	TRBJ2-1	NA	CASSSNGDSSLGEQFF	TGTGCCAGCAGCTCTAATGGTGACAGTTCCCTCGGTGAGCAGTTCTTC
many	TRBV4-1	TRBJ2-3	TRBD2	CASSQEGLAGAADTQYF	TGCGCCAGCAGCCAAGAAGGACTAGCGGGAGCGGCAGATACGCAGTATTTT
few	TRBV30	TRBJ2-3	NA	CAWTGTRNLADTQYF	TGTGCCTGGACGGGGACCAGAAACCTGGCGGATACGCAGTATTTT
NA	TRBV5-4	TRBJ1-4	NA	CASSDSINEKLFF	TGTGCCAGCAGCGACAGCATAAATGAAAAACTGTTTTTT
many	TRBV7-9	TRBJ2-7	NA	CASSSGTLYEQYF	TGTGCCAGCAGCTCCGGGACTCTGTACGAGCAGTACTTC
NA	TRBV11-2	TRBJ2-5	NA	CASSLRPGPETQYF	TGTGCCAGCAGCTTACGTCCAGGGCCAGAGACCCAGTACTTC
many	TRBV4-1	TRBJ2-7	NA	CASSLGLTLYEQYF	TGCGCCAGCAGCCTGGGACTGACCCTCTACGAGCAGTACTTC
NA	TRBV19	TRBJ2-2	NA	CASSTDYTGELFF	TGTGCCAGTAGTACGGATTACACCGGGGAGCTGTTTTTT
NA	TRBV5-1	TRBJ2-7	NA	CASSYSYEQYF	TGCGCCAGCAGCTACTCCTACGAGCAGTACTTC
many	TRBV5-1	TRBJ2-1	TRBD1	CASSRDRGNRNEQFF	TGCGCCAGCAGCAGGGACAGGGGGAATCGGAATGAGCAGTTCTTC
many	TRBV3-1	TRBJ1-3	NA	CASSQDVTLSGNTIYF	TGTGCCAGCAGCCAAGATGTGACACTCTCTGGAAACACCATATATTTT
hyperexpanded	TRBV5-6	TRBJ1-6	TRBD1	CASSWDRELYNSPLHF	TGTGCCAGCAGCTGGGACAGGGAGCTCTATAATTCACCCCTCCACTTT
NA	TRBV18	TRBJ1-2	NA	CASSPLQGEANYGYTF	TGTGCCAGCTCACCATTACAGGGAGAAGCTAACTATGGCTACACCTTC
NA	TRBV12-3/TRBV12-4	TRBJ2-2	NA	CASSATGELFF	TGTGCCAGCAGTGCCACCGGGGAGCTGTTTTTT
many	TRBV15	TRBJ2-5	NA	CATSRAPGSQETQYF	TGTGCCACCAGCAGAGCCCCGGGCAGCCAAGAGACCCAGTACTTC
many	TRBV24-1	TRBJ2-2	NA	CAAQGTMNTGELFF	TGTGCAGCACAGGGCACCATGAACACCGGGGAGCTGTTTTTT
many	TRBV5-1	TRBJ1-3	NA	CASSLEGPRRGNTIYF	TGCGCCAGCAGCTTGGAGGGACCCAGAAGGGGAAACACCATATATTTT
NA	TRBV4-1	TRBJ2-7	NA	CASSPGLREQYF	TGCGCCAGCAGCCCAGGGCTGCGCGAGCAGTACTTC
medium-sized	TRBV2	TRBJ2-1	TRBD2	CASSEALSGRANEQFF	TGTGCCAGCAGTGAAGCGCTCAGCGGGAGGGCAAATGAGCAGTTCTTC
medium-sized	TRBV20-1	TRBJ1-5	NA	CSARAKRNQPQHF	TGCAGTGCTAGAGCCAAGCGCAATCAGCCCCAGCATTTT
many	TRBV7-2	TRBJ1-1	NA	CASSPNRVRAFF	TGTGCCAGCAGCCCCAACAGGGTAAGGGCTTTCTTT
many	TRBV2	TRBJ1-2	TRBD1	CASMGQGIGGYTF	TGTGCCAGCATGGGACAGGGGATTGGCGGCTACACCTTC
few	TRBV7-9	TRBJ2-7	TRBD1	CASSAITGGADEQYF	TGTGCCAGCAGCGCTATAACAGGGGGCGCAGACGAGCAGTACTTC
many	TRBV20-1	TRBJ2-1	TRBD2	CSAPELAGGPLSYNEQFF	TGCAGTGCCCCGGAACTAGCGGGAGGCCCCCTCTCCTACAATGAGCAGTTCTTC
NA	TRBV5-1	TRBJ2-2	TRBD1	CASSPDRYNTGELFF	TGCGCCAGCAGCCCGGACAGGTATAACACCGGGGAGCTGTTTTTT
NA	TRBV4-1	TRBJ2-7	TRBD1	CASSQGQGPDSYEQYF	TGCGCCAGCAGCCAAGGACAGGGGCCAGACTCCTACGAGCAGTACTTC
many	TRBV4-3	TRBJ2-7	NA	CASSQVGSSYEQYF	TGCGCCAGCAGCCAAGTGGGCAGCTCCTACGAGCAGTACTTC
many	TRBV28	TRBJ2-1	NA	CASSFPTPSLGGDPYNEQFF	TGTGCCAGCAGTTTCCCCACCCCCTCCCTGGGCGGAGATCCCTACAATGAGCAGTTCTTC
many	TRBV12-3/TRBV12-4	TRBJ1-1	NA	CASLRGPATEAFF	TGTGCCAGCCTCCGGGGACCGGCCACTGAAGCTTTCTTT
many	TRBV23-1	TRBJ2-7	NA	CASSQSGRGLNQTYEQYF	TGCGCCAGCAGTCAATCAGGAAGGGGGTTAAACCAGACCTACGAGCAGTACTTC
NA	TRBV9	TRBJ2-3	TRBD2	CASSVDAGGPDTQYF	TGTGCCAGCAGCGTAGACGCGGGAGGGCCAGATACGCAGTATTTT
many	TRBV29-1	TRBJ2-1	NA	CSVGQINEQFF	TGCAGCGTTGGACAGATCAATGAGCAGTTCTTC
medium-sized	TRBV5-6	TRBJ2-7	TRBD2	CASSRGLALHEQYF	TGTGCCAGCAGCAGGGGACTAGCACTCCACGAGCAGTACTTC
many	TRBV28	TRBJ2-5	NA	CASSLERGNQETQYF	TGTGCCAGCAGTTTAGAGAGAGGGAATCAAGAGACCCAGTACTTC
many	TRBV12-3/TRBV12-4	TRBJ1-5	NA	CASARGGNQPQHF	TGTGCCAGCGCGCGGGGGGGCAATCAGCCCCAGCATTTT
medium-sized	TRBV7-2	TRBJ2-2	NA	CASSTQLPRGTGELFF	TGTGCCAGCAGCACCCAGCTACCCCGTGGCACCGGGGAGCTGTTTTTT
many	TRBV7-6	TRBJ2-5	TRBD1	CASSSYPGQGEETQYF	TGTGCCAGCAGCTCCTACCCCGGACAGGGCGAAGAGACCCAGTACTTC
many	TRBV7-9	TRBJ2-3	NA	CASSFRDTQYF	TGTGCCAGCAGCTTTAGAGATACGCAGTATTTT
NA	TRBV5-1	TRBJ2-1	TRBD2	CASSSLAGGGNEQFF	TGCGCCAGCAGCTCACTAGCGGGAGGTGGCAATGAGCAGTTCTTC